This T cell receptor (beta chain) was captured in a study of beta chain features in type 1 diabetes. Study-wide points: Across all four CD4+ subsets, people with type 1 diabetes showed modestly shorter TCRB CDR3s.

The CDR3 is 13 amino acids. V was shortened by 1 base and J by 4 bases, with 7 bases between the two germline ends. Per germline, CDR1 SGHTA and CDR2 FQGNSA. Note on this clone: Its antigen is currently unknown.

CD45RO/CCR7/CD25/CD127/CD95/CD27 sorting isolated CD4+ naive, central memory, regulatory and stem cell-like memory cells. Of the isolated RNA, all was reverse transcribed, and so the sequenced material was expressed TCRB transcripts. TCRdb keeps only in-frame clones here, not all; method: immunoSEQ multiplex PCR. The repertoire holds 630,000 or so clones, with about 14% as singletons. V gene TRBV7-2 combines with J gene TRBJ1-2; D may be TRBD1 (5 bases). What was sequenced was naive CD4+ T cells from blood. This TCR came from a man between 18 and 29 years old with type 1 diabetes. CDR3 sequence reads: CASSLDRTYGYTF. The DNA for the CDR3 is TGTGCCAGCAGCTTAGACAGGACCTATGGCTACACCTTC.